This T cell receptor (beta chain) appears in the sequencing data of a study of shared clonotypes between healthy human individuals. Across the study: The study drew on two women and a few men aged 18 to 49 as donors.

The CDR3 totals 17 residues. From germline, CDR1 is SGDLS and CDR2 YYNGEE. Trimming left V 3 bases short and J 1 base short, with 17 bases between. As handled by the study authors: From ImmunoSEQ came sequences covering only the junction and carrying no quality scores, so filtering differed. TCRdb's copy holds only in-frame clones and misses some; the assay was immunoSEQ multiplex PCR. D and trimming come from the DNA, and the V and J calls and clone size come from that table. The sample carries 2,100,000 or so clones, approximately 95% recorded once. The chain uses TRBV9 and TRBJ1-5, with a weak D call TRBD1 (6 bases). Sequencing was performed on naive CD4+ T cells sorted from blood. Subset of the sample: CD45RA+ positively selected. This receptor was obtained from a man younger than 35 in good health. The DNA of the CDR3 is TGTGCCAGCAGCGCCCGGTTCCGGGACAAGAGCAATCAGCCCCAGCATTTT. This sequence encodes CASSARFRDKSNQPQHF.